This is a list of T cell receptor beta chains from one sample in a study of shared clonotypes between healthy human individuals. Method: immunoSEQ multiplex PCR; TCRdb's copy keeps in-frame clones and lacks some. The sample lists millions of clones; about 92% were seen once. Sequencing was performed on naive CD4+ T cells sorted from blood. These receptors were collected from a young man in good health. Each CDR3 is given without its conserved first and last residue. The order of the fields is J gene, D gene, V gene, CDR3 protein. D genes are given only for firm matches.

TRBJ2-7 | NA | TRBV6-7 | ASSYVLDGIHLDEQY
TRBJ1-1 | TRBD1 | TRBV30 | AWAGQLNTEAF
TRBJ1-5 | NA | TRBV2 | ASSGTASNQPQH
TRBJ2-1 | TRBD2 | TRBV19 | ASSMTAGTSGGGRNEQF
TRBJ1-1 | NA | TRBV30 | AWSSGDTEAF
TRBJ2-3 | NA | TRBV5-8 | ASSLQSTDTQY
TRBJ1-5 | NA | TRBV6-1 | ASSESFPGNQPQH
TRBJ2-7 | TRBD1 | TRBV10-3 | AISQGAEAEQY
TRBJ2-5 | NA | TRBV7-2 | ASSPGEGQETQY
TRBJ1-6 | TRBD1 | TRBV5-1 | ASSLVTGSSPLH
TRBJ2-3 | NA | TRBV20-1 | SAEPTDTQY
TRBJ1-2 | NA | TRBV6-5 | ASRRQGFNYGYT
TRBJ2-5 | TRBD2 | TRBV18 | ASARLAGGFPQSQETQY
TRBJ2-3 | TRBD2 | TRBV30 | AWRQAGAGVTQY
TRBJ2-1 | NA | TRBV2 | ASSGDREGEDLSSYNEQF
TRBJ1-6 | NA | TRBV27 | ASSLSGDNSPLH
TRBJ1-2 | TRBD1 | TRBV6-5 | ASSNDRVNYGYT
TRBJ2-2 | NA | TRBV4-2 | ASSLSPGAGELF
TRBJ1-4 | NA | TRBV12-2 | ASRLERTGKTNEKLF
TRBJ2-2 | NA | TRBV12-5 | ASGLQGMNTGELF
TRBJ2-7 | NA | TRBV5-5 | ASSLGLIAYEQY
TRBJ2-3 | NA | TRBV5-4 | ASSLKESGNTDTQY
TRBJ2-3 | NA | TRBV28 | ASSFGLVGMFDTQY
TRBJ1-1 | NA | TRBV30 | AWSGALGHTEAF
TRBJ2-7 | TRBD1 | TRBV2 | ASSEANRGHYYEQY
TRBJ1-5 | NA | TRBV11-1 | ASSSAWDSNQPQH
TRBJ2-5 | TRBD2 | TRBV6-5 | ASSSLAGGLETQY
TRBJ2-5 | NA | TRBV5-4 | ASSRGHQETQY
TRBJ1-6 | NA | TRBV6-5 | ASSYSNRAYNSPLH
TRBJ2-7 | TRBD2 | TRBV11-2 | ASSWASGGPSSYEQY
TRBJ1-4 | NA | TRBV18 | ASSRVVGLQNEKLF
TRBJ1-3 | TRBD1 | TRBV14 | ASSSGQGGNTIY
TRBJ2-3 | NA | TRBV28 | ASSPVAGTDTQY
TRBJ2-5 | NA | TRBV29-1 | SGTDRRLTETQY
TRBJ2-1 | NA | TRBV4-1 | ASSQDETRNEQF
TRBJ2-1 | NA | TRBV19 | ASSPGTLGGNEQF
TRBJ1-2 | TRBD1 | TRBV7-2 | ASSLGGQANYGYT
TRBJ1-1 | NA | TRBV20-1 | SASEETEAF
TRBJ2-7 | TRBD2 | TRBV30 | ASTGTSGGPYEQY
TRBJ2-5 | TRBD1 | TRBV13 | ASSNRGLETQY
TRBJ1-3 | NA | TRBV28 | ASSFPRQEWGNTIY
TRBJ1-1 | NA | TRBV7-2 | ASTPLPGTEAF
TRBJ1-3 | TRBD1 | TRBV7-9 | ASSLAGQATGNTIY
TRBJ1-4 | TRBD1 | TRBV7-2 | ASSSHAGTANEKLF
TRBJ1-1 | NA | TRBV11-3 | ASSFGENTEAF